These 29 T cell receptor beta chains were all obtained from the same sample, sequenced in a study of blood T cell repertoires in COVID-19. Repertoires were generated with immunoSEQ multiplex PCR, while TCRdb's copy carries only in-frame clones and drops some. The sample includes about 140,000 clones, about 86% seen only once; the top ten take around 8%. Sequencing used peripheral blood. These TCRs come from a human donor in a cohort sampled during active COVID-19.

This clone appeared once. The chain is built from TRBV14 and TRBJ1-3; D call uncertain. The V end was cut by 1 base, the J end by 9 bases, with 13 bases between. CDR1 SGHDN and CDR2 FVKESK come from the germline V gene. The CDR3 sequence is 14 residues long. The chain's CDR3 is CASSQARLETTIYF. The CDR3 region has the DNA TGTGCCAGCAGCCAAGCCAGGTTGGAAACCACCATATATTTT.

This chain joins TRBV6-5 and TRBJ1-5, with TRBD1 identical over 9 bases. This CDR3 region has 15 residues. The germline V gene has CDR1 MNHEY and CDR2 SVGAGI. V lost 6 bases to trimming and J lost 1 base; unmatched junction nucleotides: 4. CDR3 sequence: CASRWDRASNQPQHF. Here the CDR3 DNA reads TGTGCCAGCAGATGGGACAGGGCGAGCAATCAGCCCCAGCATTTT.

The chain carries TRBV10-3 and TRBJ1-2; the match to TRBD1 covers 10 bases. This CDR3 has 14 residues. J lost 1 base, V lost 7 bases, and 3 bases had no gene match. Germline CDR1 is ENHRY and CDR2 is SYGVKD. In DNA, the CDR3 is TGTGCCATCACGGACAGGGGGATTAACTATGGCTACACCTTC. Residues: CAITDRGINYGYTF.

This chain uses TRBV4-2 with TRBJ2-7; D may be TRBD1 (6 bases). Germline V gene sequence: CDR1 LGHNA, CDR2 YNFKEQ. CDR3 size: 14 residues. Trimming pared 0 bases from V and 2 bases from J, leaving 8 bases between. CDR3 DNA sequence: TGTGCCAGCAGCCAAGACAGGGGCCCCTACGAGCAGTACTTC. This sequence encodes CASSQDRGPYEQYF.

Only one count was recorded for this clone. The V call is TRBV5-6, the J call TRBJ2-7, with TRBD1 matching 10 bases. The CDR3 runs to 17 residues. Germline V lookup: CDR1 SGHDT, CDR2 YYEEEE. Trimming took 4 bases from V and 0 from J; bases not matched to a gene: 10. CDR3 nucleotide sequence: TGTGCCAGCAGCGGGACGAAACGGGACAGGGGCTCCTACGAGCAGTACTTC. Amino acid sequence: CASSGTKRDRGSYEQYF.

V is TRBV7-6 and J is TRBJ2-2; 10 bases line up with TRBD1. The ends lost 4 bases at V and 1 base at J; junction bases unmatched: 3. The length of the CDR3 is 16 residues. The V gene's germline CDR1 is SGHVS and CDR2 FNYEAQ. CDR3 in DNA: TGTGCCAGCAGCTCAAGGACAGGGGGGAACACCGGGGAGCTGTTTTTT. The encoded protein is CASSSRTGGNTGELFF. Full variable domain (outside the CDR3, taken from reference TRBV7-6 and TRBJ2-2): GAGVSQSPRYKVTKRGQDVALRCDPISGHVSLYWYRQALGQGPEFLTYFNYEAQQDKSGLPNDRFSAERPEGSISTLTIQRTEQRDSAMYRCASSSRTGGNTGELFFGEGSRLTVL.

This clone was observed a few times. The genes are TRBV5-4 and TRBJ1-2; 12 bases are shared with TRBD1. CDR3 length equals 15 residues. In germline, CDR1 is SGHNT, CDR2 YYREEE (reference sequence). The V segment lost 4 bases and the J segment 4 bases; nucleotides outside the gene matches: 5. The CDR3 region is CASSAGTGGSYGYTF. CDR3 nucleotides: TGTGCCAGCAGCGCTGGGACAGGGGGCTCCTATGGCTACACCTTC. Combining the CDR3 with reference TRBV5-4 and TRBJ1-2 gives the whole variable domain ETGVTQSPTHLIKTRGQQVTLRCSSQSGHNTVSWYQQALGQGPQFIFQYYREEENGRGNFPPRFSGLQFPNYSSELNVNALELDDSALYLCASSAGTGGSYGYTFGSGTRLTVV.

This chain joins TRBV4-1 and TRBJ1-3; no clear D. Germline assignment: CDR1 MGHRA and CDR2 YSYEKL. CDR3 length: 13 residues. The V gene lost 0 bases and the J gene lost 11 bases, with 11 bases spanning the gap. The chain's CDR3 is CASSQDERWAIYF. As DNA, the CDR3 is TGCGCCAGCAGCCAAGATGAGAGGTGGGCCATATATTTT.

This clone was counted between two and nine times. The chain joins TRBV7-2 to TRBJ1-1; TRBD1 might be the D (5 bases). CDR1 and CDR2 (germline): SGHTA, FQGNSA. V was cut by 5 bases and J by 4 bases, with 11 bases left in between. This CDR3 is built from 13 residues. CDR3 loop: CASSKGVITEAFF. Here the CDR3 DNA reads TGTGCCAGCAGCAAAGGGGTTATCACTGAAGCTTTCTTT.

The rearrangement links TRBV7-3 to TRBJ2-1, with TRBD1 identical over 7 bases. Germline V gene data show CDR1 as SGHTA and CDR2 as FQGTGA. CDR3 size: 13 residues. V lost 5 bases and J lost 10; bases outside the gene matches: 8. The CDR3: CASSTRDSPEQFF. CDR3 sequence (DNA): TGTGCCAGCAGCACCCGGGACAGCCCCGAGCAGTTCTTC.

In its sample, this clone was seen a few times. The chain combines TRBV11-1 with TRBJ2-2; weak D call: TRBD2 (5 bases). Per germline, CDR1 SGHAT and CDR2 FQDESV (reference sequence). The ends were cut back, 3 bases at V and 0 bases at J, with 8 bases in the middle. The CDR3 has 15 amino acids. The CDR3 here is CASSFGLANTGELFF. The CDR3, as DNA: TGTGCCAGCAGCTTCGGACTCGCGAACACCGGGGAGCTGTTTTTT.

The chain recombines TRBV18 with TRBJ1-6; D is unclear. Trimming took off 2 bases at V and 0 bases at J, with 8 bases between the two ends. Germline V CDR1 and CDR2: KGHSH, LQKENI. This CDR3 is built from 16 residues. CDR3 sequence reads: CASSPSSSSYNSPLHF. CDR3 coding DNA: TGTGCCAGCTCACCATCAAGTAGCTCCTATAATTCACCCCTCCACTTT. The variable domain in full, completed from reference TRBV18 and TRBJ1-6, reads NAGVMQNPRHLVRRRGQEARLRCSPMKGHSHVYWYRQLPEEGLKFMVYLQKENIIDESGMPKERFSAEFPKEGPSILRIQQVVRGDSAAYFCASSPSSSSYNSPLHFGNGTRLTVT.

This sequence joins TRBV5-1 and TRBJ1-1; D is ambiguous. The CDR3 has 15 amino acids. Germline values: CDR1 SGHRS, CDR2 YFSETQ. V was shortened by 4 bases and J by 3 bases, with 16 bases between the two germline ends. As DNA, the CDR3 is TGCGCCAGCAGCATTAAAGCCCCGAGGGACACTGAAGCTTTCTTT. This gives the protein CASSIKAPRDTEAFF.

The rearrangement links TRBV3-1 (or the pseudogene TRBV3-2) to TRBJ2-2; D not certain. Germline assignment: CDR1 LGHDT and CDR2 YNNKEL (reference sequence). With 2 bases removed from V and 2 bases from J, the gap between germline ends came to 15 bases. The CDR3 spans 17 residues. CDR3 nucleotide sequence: TGTGCCAGCAGCCAAACGAAGCCACCCTTCAACACCGGGGAGCTGTTTTTT. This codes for CASSQTKPPFNTGELFF.

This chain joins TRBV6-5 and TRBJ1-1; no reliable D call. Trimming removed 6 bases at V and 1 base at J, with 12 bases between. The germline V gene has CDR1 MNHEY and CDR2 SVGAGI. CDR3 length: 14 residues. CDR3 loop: CASSYEMRNTEAFF. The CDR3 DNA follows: TGTGCCAGCAGCTACGAGATGAGGAACACTGAAGCTTTCTTT.

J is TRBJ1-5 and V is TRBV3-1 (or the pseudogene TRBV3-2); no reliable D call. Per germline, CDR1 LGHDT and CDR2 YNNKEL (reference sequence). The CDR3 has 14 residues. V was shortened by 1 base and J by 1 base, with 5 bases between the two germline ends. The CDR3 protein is CASSQGQSNQPQHF. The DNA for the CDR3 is TGTGCCAGCAGCCAAGGACAAAGCAATCAGCCCCAGCATTTT.

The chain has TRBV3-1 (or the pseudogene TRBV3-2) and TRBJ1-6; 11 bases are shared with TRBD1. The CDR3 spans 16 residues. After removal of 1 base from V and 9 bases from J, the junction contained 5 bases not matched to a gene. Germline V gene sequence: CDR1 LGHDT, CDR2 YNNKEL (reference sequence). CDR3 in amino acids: CASSQVGTGGSSPLHF. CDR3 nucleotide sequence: TGTGCCAGCAGCCAAGTCGGGACAGGGGGTTCTTCACCCCTCCACTTT.

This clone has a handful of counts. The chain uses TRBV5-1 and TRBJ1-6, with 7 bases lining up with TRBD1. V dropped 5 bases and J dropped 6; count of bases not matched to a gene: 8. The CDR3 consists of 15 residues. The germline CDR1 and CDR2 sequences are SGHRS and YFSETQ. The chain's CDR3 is CASRYKGASNSPLHF. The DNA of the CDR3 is TGCGCCAGCAGGTACAAGGGGGCAAGTAATTCACCCCTCCACTTT.

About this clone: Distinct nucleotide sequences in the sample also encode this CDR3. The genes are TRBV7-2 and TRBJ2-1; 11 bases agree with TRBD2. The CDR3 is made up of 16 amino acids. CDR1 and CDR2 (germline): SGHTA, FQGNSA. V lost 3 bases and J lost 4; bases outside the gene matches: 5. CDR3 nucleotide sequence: TGTGCCAGCAGCTTCACTAGCGGGGGAGCATACAATGAGCAGTTCTTC. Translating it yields CASSFTSGGAYNEQFF.

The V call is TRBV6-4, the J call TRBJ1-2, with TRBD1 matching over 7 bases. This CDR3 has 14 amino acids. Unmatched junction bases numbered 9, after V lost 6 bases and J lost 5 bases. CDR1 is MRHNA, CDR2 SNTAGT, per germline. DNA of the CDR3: TGTGCCAGCAGGGGGACAGCAACGGGGTATGGCTACACCTTC. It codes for CASRGTATGYGYTF.

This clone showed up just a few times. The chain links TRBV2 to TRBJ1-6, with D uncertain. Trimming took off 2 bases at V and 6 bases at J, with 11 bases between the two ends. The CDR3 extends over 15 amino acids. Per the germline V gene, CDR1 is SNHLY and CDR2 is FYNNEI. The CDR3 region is CASSEIGPGNSPLHF. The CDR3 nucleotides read TGTGCCAGCAGTGAAATTGGTCCGGGTAATTCACCCCTCCACTTT.

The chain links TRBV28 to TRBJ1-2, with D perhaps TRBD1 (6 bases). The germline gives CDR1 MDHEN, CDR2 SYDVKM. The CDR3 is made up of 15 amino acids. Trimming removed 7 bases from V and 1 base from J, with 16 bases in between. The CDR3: CASIPGRQVNYGYTF. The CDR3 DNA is TGTGCCAGCATCCCGGGAAGACAGGTTAACTATGGCTACACCTTC.

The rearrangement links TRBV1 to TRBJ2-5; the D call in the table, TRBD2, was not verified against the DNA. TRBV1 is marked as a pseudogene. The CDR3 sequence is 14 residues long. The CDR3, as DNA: TGCACCAGCAGCCAAGCATCCCCGGGGAAGACCCAGTACTTC. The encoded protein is CTSSQASPGKTQYF.

CDR3 sequence reads: CASTREDNQPQHF. As DNA, the CDR3 is TGTGCCAGCACCAGGGAGGACAATCAGCCCCAGCATTTT. V usage is TRBV2 and J usage is TRBJ1-5, with D perhaps TRBD1 (5 bases). Trimming removed 7 bases from V and 3 bases from J, with 10 bases in between. The CDR3 runs to 13 residues. From germline, CDR1 is SNHLY and CDR2 FYNNEI. Full variable domain (remainder filled in from reference TRBV2 and TRBJ1-5): EPEVTQTPSHQVTQMGQEVILRCVPISNHLYFYWYRQILGQKVEFLVSFYNNEISEKSEIFDDQFSVERPDGSNFTLKIRSTKLEDSAMYFCASTREDNQPQHFGDGTRLSIL.

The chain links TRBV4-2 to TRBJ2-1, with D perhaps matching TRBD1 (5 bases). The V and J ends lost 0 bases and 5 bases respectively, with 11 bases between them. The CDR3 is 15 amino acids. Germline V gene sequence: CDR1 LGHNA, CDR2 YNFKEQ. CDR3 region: CASSQEGLGDNEQFF. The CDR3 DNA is TGTGCCAGCAGCCAAGAGGGGTTAGGGGACAATGAGCAGTTCTTC.

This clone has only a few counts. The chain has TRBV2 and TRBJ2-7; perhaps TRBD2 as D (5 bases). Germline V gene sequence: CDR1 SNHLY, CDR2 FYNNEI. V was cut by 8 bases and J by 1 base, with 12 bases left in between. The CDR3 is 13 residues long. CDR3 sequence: CASLLSGSYEQYF. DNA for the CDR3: TGTGCCAGCCTCCTGAGCGGATCCTACGAGCAGTACTTC.

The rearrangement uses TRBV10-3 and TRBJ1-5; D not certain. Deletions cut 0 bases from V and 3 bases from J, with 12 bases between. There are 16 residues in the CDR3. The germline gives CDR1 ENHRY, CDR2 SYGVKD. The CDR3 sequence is CAISESSQVDNQPQHF. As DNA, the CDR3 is TGTGCCATCAGTGAGTCGTCGCAGGTGGACAATCAGCCCCAGCATTTT.

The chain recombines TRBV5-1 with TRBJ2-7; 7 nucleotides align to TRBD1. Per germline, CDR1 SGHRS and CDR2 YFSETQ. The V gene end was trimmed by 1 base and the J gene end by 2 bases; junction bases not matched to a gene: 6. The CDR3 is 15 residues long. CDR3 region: CASSLIGQEAYEQYF. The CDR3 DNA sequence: TGCGCCAGCAGCTTGATCGGACAGGAGGCCTACGAGCAGTACTTC.

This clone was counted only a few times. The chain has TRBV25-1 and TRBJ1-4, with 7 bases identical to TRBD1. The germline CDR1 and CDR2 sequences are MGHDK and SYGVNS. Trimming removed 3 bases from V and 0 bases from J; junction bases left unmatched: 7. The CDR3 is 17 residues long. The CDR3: CASSDPGRGTTNEKLFF. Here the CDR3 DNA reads TGTGCCAGCAGTGATCCCGGCAGGGGGACAACTAATGAAAAACTGTTTTTT.